These 21 T cell receptor beta chains originate from one sample sequenced in a study of cytomegalovirus exposure and HLA in healthy donors. The PCR contained 60 Vbeta and 13 Jbeta primers. Repertoires were generated with immunoSEQ multiplex PCR, while TCRdb's copy carries only in-frame clones and drops some. The data hold about 110,000 clones, with approximately 70% observed a single time. Sequencing was performed on PBMCs. Receptors originate from a young man in good health and CMV-seronegative.

The chain joins TRBV7-3 to TRBJ2-5; 8 nucleotides agree with TRBD1. Trimming cost V 3 bases and J 5 bases; bases outside gene matches: 11. Germline CDR1 and CDR2: SGHTA and FQGTGA. The CDR3 is made up of 16 amino acids. In nucleotides, the CDR3 is TGTGCCAGCAGCTTCCTCCGGGACAGGTCTGCGGAGACCCAGTACTTC. Encoded protein: CASSFLRDRSAETQYF.

The chain has TRBV28 and TRBJ1-2, with TRBD1 as a possible D gene (5 bases). V lost 5 bases and J 3 bases, leaving 13 bases between the germline ends. This CDR3 spans 14 amino acids. The germline gives CDR1 MDHEN, CDR2 SYDVKM. For the CDR3, the DNA is TGTGCCAGCAGTATCCTCGGGGGTTACTATGGCTACACCTTC. It yields the protein CASSILGGYYGYTF.

In this sample, this clone turned up a few times. The chain has TRBV19 and TRBJ1-1, with D tentatively TRBD1 (6 bases). CDR1 LNHDA and CDR2 SQIVND come from the germline V gene (reference sequence). The CDR3 contains 15 residues. V dropped 3 bases and J dropped 2 bases, with 13 bases sitting between them. CDR3 in amino acids: CASSILNRVNTEAFF. In DNA, the CDR3 is TGTGCCAGTAGTATCTTAAACAGGGTCAACACTGAAGCTTTCTTT.

This clone appeared a few times. J is TRBJ1-2 and V is TRBV19, with D possibly matching TRBD1 (6 bases). This CDR3 has 15 amino acids. Looked up from germline, CDR1 is LNHDA and CDR2 is SQIVND (reference sequence). Trimming took off 4 bases at V and 0 bases at J, with 12 bases between the two ends. Here the CDR3 DNA reads TGTGCCAGTAGTACCTGGGACACTCCTAACTATGGCTACACCTTC. It codes for CASSTWDTPNYGYTF. The full variable domain, in which reference TRBV19 and TRBJ1-2 provide the parts outside the CDR3, is DGGITQSPKYLFRKEGQNVTLSCEQNLNHDAMYWYRQDPGQGLRLIYYSQIVNDFQKGDIAEGYSVSREKKESFPLTVTSAQKNPTAFYLCASSTWDTPNYGYTFGSGTRLTVV.

This rearrangement joins TRBV20-1 to TRBJ2-1, with D tentatively TRBD2 (6 bases). CDR1 DFQATT and CDR2 SNEGSKA come from the germline V gene (reference sequence). V was clipped by 6 bases and J by 7 bases, with 10 bases between them. CDR3 length equals 11 residues. CDR3 DNA sequence: TGCAGTGCCCCACTAGCAAATGAGCAGTTCTTC. As protein: CSAPLANEQFF.

This clone was observed a few times. The genes are TRBV5-8 and TRBJ1-5, with D possibly being TRBD1 (6 bases). CDR3 length: 14 residues. Germline lookup yields CDR1 SGHTS and CDR2 YDEGEE. Trimming shortened V by 7 bases and J by 3 bases, and 14 bases separated the two germline ends. The CDR3 DNA is TGTGCCAGCGATTCCGGACAGCCCAATCAGCCCCAGCATTTT. It encodes CASDSGQPNQPQHF. Based on the CDR3 plus reference TRBV5-8 and TRBJ1-5, the full variable domain is EAGVTQSPTHLIKTRGQQATLRCSPISGHTSVYWYQQALGLGLQFLLWYDEGEERNRGNFPPRFSGRQFPNYSSELNVNALELEDSALYLCASDSGQPNQPQHFGDGTRLSIL.

This chain links TRBV5-8 with TRBJ2-5, with 9 bases fitting TRBD2. V lost 0 bases and J lost 1; bases outside the gene matches: 1. There are 15 residues in the CDR3. Germline CDR1 is SGHTS and CDR2 is YDEGEE. The CDR3 loop reads CASSLGREGQETQYF. CDR3 nucleotide sequence: TGTGCCAGCAGCTTGGGGCGGGAGGGCCAAGAGACCCAGTACTTC.

The chain joins TRBV9 to TRBJ1-3; TRBD1 matches at 7 bases. The CDR3 is 15 residues long. J was trimmed by 9 bases and V by 3 bases; bases with no gene match: 12. CDR1 and CDR2 (germline): SGDLS, YYNGEE. As DNA, the CDR3 is TGTGCCAGCAGCGCTCGGACAGGCATAGCGCCCACCATATATTTT. Translation gives CASSARTGIAPTIYF.

The gene calls are TRBV18 and TRBJ2-3; D remains unclear. The V gene's germline CDR1 is KGHSH and CDR2 LQKENI. There are 15 residues in the CDR3. The germline V and J ends were trimmed by 0 bases and 0 bases, with 7 bases remaining between them. The CDR3 nucleotides are TGTGCCAGCTCACCACCCCAGTGGAGCACAGATACGCAGTATTTT. It specifies CASSPPQWSTDTQYF.

The V gene is TRBV9, the J gene TRBJ2-5; 9 nucleotides agree with TRBD2. V dropped 0 bases and J dropped 5; count of bases not matched to a gene: 11. Looked up from germline, CDR1 is SGDLS and CDR2 is YYNGEE. The CDR3 is made up of 17 amino acids. CDR3 coding DNA: TGTGCCAGCAGCGTAGGGGGGGCGGGAGGGCCGCCGGAGACCCAGTACTTC. The encoded protein is CASSVGGAGGPPETQYF.

The J gene is TRBJ2-5, the V gene TRBV7-2; 8 bases are a match to TRBD2. CDR1 is SGHTA and CDR2 is FQGNSA in the germline V gene. With V trimmed by 6 bases and J by 3 bases, 9 bases remained unmatched. The CDR3 consists of 15 residues. The CDR3 spells CASSNLVGREETQYF. The CDR3 DNA sequence: TGTGCCAGCAGTAATCTCGTCGGGAGGGAAGAGACCCAGTACTTC. Full variable domain (outside the CDR3, taken from reference TRBV7-2 and TRBJ2-5): GAGVSQSPSNKVTEKGKDVELRCDPISGHTALYWYRQSLGQGLEFLIYFQGNSAPDKSGLPSDRFSAERTGGSVSTLTIQRTQQEDSAVYLCASSNLVGREETQYFGPGTRLLVL.

The chain has TRBV7-3 and TRBJ1-6; 7 bases align to TRBD1. The CDR3 is 16 amino acids. Looked up from germline, CDR1 is SGHTA and CDR2 is FQGTGA. The V and J ends lost 5 bases and 0 bases, in that order; junction bases with no gene match: 4. The CDR3 DNA sequence: TGTGCCAGCAGCCAGACAGGGCGCTCCTATAATTCACCCCTCCACTTT. As protein: CASSQTGRSYNSPLHF. Based on the CDR3 plus reference TRBV7-3 and TRBJ1-6, the full variable domain is GAGVSQTPSNKVTEKGKYVELRCDPISGHTALYWYRQSLGQGPEFLIYFQGTGAADDSGLPNDRFFAVRPEGSVSTLKIQRTERGDSAVYLCASSQTGRSYNSPLHFGNGTRLTVT.

The gene calls are TRBV18 and TRBJ2-1; TRBD2 matches at 10 bases. CDR1 KGHSH and CDR2 LQKENI come from the germline V gene. V dropped 6 bases and J dropped 5; count of bases not matched to a gene: 1. This CDR3 is 13 amino acids long. The CDR3 sequence: CASSGTSDNEQFF. The DNA for the CDR3 is TGTGCCAGCTCGGGGACTAGCGACAATGAGCAGTTCTTC.

The chain uses TRBV30 and TRBJ2-3, with 9 bases fitting TRBD2. Germline-derived CDR1 and CDR2 are GTSNPN and SVGIG (reference sequence). With V trimmed by 4 bases and J by 2 bases, 10 bases remained unmatched. The CDR3 contains 16 residues. CDR3: CAWKKGLAGITDTQYF. DNA of the CDR3: TGTGCCTGGAAGAAAGGGCTAGCGGGAATCACAGATACGCAGTATTTT.

V is TRBV7-9 and J is TRBJ1-2, with 9 bases that match TRBD1. The CDR3 loop spans 18 amino acids. V was clipped by 3 bases and J by 3 bases; unmatched bases: 14. CDR1 and CDR2 (germline): SEHNR, FQNEAQ (reference sequence). The DNA for the CDR3 is TGTGCCAGCAGCTTGGCCGGGACAGGGAAGATTTCGGACTATGGCTACACCTTC. It yields the protein CASSLAGTGKISDYGYTF. The full variable domain, completed using reference TRBV7-9 and TRBJ1-2, is DTGVSQNPRHKITKRGQNVTFRCDPISEHNRLYWYRQTLGQGPEFLTYFQNEAQLEKSRLLSDRFSAERPKGSFSTLEIQRTEQGDSAMYLCASSLAGTGKISDYGYTFGSGTRLTVV.

The chain uses TRBV15 and TRBJ1-2; 10 positions match TRBD1. CDR3 size: 14 residues. The ends lost 2 bases at V and 9 bases at J; junction bases unmatched: 6. CDR1 is LNHNV, CDR2 YYDKDF, per germline (reference sequence). This chain's CDR3 is CATSRKGQGRSYTF. In nucleotides, the CDR3 is TGTGCCACCAGCAGAAAGGGACAGGGGAGAAGCTACACCTTC.

The chain recombines TRBV5-6 with TRBJ2-3; D may be TRBD1 (6 bases). The V gene lost 3 bases and the J gene lost 1 base, with 21 bases spanning the gap. The CDR3 is made up of 18 amino acids. Germline V lookup: CDR1 SGHDT, CDR2 YYEEEE. CDR3 DNA sequence: TGTGCCAGCAGCTCCCGCAGGGGAACAGAAGGCGGCACAGATACGCAGTATTTT. Its translation: CASSSRRGTEGGTDTQYF.

With regard to this clone: One end of the junction does not line up with germline, which may come from a read error. This rearrangement joins TRBV5-1 to TRBJ2-6; 8 bases map to TRBD1. There are 16 residues in the CDR3. Looked up from germline, CDR1 is SGHRS and CDR2 is YFSETQ. The CDR3 region has the DNA TGCGCCAGCAGCGGGCAGGGGGCCCCTGGGGCCAACGGCCTGACTTTC. The encoded protein is CASSGQGAPGANGLTF.

This chain links TRBV6-1 with TRBJ1-1; D gene unclear. Germline assignment: CDR1 MNHNS and CDR2 SASEGT. The ends were cut back, 4 bases at V and 1 base at J, with 10 bases in the middle. The CDR3 length is 14 residues. The CDR3 nucleotides are TGTGCCAGCAGTGGAGTGGGCAGGAACACTGAAGCTTTCTTT. Translated: CASSGVGRNTEAFF.

J is TRBJ1-5 and V is TRBV19; the match to TRBD1 covers 7 bases. The trim removed 6 bases at V and 4 bases at J, leaving 9 bases unmatched. The CDR3 contains 15 residues. Germline V gene sequence: CDR1 LNHDA, CDR2 SQIVND (reference sequence). CDR3 sequence reads: CASSPGQRRNQPQHF. DNA for the CDR3: TGTGCCAGTAGCCCGGGACAGCGTCGAAATCAGCCCCAGCATTTT. Together with reference TRBV19 and TRBJ1-5, the CDR3 gives the full variable domain: DGGITQSPKYLFRKEGQNVTLSCEQNLNHDAMYWYRQDPGQGLRLIYYSQIVNDFQKGDIAEGYSVSREKKESFPLTVTSAQKNPTAFYLCASSPGQRRNQPQHFGDGTRLSIL.

The chain is built from TRBV29-1 and TRBJ2-7; 7 nucleotides line up with TRBD2. This CDR3 comprises 12 residues. The ends lost 4 bases at V and 3 bases at J; junction bases unmatched: 3. Germline V gives CDR1 SQVTM, CDR2 ANQGSEA. The CDR3 here is CSVGSGNYEQYF. The DNA for the CDR3 is TGCAGCGTTGGAAGCGGGAACTACGAGCAGTACTTC.